This T cell receptor beta chain was documented in a study of cytomegalovirus exposure and HLA in healthy donors. Study findings and constraints: TRBV6-2, TRBV6-3 and some other V segments were excluded as indistinguishable. In a later analysis, a missense DCLRE1C variant was linked to TCR beta V- and J-gene trimming.

The PCR was carried out with 60 Vbeta primers and 13 Jbeta primers. Assay used: immunoSEQ multiplex PCR; TCRdb lists only in-frame clones, some missing. Altogether roughly 120,000 clones are present, 60% to 85% being singletons, with the ten largest covering about 1.6%. Concerning this clone itself: What it binds is not known.

Everyone who donated was a healthy bone marrow donor. This CDR3 contains 15 residues. Per germline, CDR1 SGHDT and CDR2 YYEEEE. V lost 4 bases to trimming and J lost 2 bases; unmatched junction nucleotides: 8. The TCR originated in a woman under 30 in good health and CMV-seronegative. The specimen sequenced was PBMCs. The genes are TRBV5-6 and TRBJ2-7, with 8 nucleotides matching TRBD1. In DNA, the CDR3 is TGTGCCAGCAGCCTAAAAGGACAGGGTACCTACGAGCAGTACTTC. This encodes CASSLKGQGTYEQYF.